Shown below are 3 T cell receptor beta chains from a single sample sequenced in a study of metastatic and nonmetastatic thyroid tumors. Patients had received no treatment of any kind before thyroid surgery. Using MiXCR, TCRdb reanalyzed the PCR reads. The repertoire includes 13,000 or so clones, 28% of them detected once, and about 12% sits in the top ten. The sample consisted of tumor tissue. These receptors were collected from a female donor with papillary thyroid cancer or a benign thyroid nodule (not recorded which). Some clones in this sample may be carry-over from other donors' samples.

The chain carries TRBV20-1 and TRBJ2-7; 10 bases map to TRBD1. The CDR3 contains 14 residues. Losses at the gene ends were 3 bases for V and 5 bases for J; bases not matched to a gene: 7. CDR1 and CDR2 from the germline V gene are DFQATT and SNEGSKA (reference sequence). For the CDR3, the DNA is TGCAGTGCTAGGACCGACAGGGGGCTCCACGAGCAGTACTTC. This encodes CSARTDRGLHEQYF.

This clone has at least ten counts. The rearrangement uses TRBV9 and TRBJ2-1; D unresolved. The germline CDR1 and CDR2 sequences are SGDLS and YYNGEE. V lost 3 bases to trimming and J lost 1 base, with 17 bases between them. There are 17 residues in the CDR3. The CDR3 DNA sequence: TGTGCCAGCAGCGCAGAGGTCAGACCGGATTCCTACAATGAGCAGTTCTTC. It translates to CASSAEVRPDSYNEQFF.

This clone was counted between two and nine times. CDR3 sequence (DNA): TGTGCCAGCAGCTTAGGGGCAGGAATAGCCTACGAGCAGTACTTC. Translated, it gives CASSLGAGIAYEQYF. The chain combines TRBV7-8 with TRBJ2-7, with unresolved D. V was trimmed by 1 base and J by 2 bases, leaving 12 bases between them. Germline lookup yields CDR1 SGHVS and CDR2 FQNEAQ. The CDR3 runs to 15 residues. Filled out from reference TRBV7-8 and TRBJ2-7, the complete variable domain reads GAGVSQSPRYKVAKRGQDVALRCDPISGHVSLFWYQQALGQGPEFLTYFQNEAQLDKSGLPSDRFFAERPEGSVSTLKIQRTQQEDSAVYLCASSLGAGIAYEQYFGPGTRLTVT.